The 23 T cell receptor beta chains reported below all come from one sample, sequenced in a study of cytomegalovirus exposure and HLA in healthy donors. The PCR contained 60 Vbeta and 13 Jbeta primers. Method: immunoSEQ multiplex PCR; TCRdb's copy keeps in-frame clones and lacks some. The sample holds 150,000 or so clones; just under 80% are singletons and the top ten take over 2.5%. The sample was PBMCs. These receptors all stem from a woman in her fifties or sixties in good health and CMV-seropositive.

The rearrangement uses TRBV5-4 and TRBJ2-7; a possible D gene is TRBD2 (5 bases). Trimming removed 3 bases from V and 2 bases from J, with 9 bases in between. CDR3 size: 13 residues. Germline CDR1 reads SGHNT; CDR2 reads YYREEE (reference sequence). CDR3 DNA: TGTGCCAGCAGCTATACGGGGACCTACGAGCAGTACTTC. Its protein product is CASSYTGTYEQYF.

The chain uses TRBV18 and TRBJ1-5; TRBD1 agrees at 8 bases. Trimming took 2 bases from V and 3 from J; bases not matched to a gene: 12. CDR1 and CDR2 from the germline V gene are KGHSH and LQKENI. The CDR3 runs to 18 residues. CDR3 DNA sequence: TGTGCCAGCTCACCAGCCGGGACAGGCTTAGCTGACAATCAGCCCCAGCATTTT. Amino acid sequence: CASSPAGTGLADNQPQHF.

V gene TRBV19 combines with J gene TRBJ2-5, with TRBD1 matching 10 bases. J was trimmed by 5 bases and V by 5 bases; bases with no gene match: 11. Germline CDR1 is LNHDA and CDR2 is SQIVND (reference sequence). CDR3 length: 16 residues. The CDR3 loop reads CASSPDRTGGTETQYF. As DNA, the CDR3 is TGTGCCAGTAGTCCTGATAGGACAGGGGGGACGGAGACCCAGTACTTC.

This chain uses TRBV7-6 with TRBJ1-2, with D possibly matching TRBD1 (6 bases). This CDR3 is built from 16 residues. V gave up 5 bases and J gave up 0 bases, with 16 bases separating them. Germline-derived CDR1 and CDR2 are SGHVS and FNYEAQ. The CDR3 spells CASSPGAGPSNYGYTF. CDR3 DNA: TGTGCCAGCAGCCCAGGGGCAGGACCCTCTAACTATGGCTACACCTTC.

This clone was counted a single time. This chain joins TRBV6-5 and TRBJ2-1, with 13 bases lining up with TRBD2. CDR1 MNHEY and CDR2 SVGAGI come from the germline V gene. The CDR3 is 15 amino acids. V lost 3 bases and J lost 7; bases outside the gene matches: 3. The CDR3 loop is CASSYGTSGENEQFF. The CDR3 DNA reads TGTGCCAGCAGTTATGGGACTAGCGGGGAGAATGAGCAGTTCTTC.

The chain joins TRBV7-9 to TRBJ2-1; D unclear. V was cut by 5 bases and J by 2 bases, with 16 bases left in between. Per the germline V gene, CDR1 is SEHNR and CDR2 is FQNEAQ (reference sequence). This CDR3 is built from 16 residues. CDR3: CASSPPFRVAYNEQFF. The CDR3 DNA sequence: TGTGCCAGCAGCCCACCCTTTCGGGTTGCCTACAATGAGCAGTTCTTC. Together with reference TRBV7-9 and TRBJ2-1, the CDR3 gives the full variable domain: DTGVSQNPRHKITKRGQNVTFRCDPISEHNRLYWYRQTLGQGPEFLTYFQNEAQLEKSRLLSDRFSAERPKGSFSTLEIQRTEQGDSAMYLCASSPPFRVAYNEQFFGPGTRLTVL.

The V gene is TRBV29-1, the J gene TRBJ1-1; D is possibly TRBD1 (6 bases). CDR1 SQVTM and CDR2 ANQGSEA come from the germline V gene. This CDR3 is built from 13 residues. Trimming left V 4 bases short and J 5 bases short, with 14 bases between. The DNA of the CDR3 is TGCAGCGTTGGGACAGTCGGGGGGACTGAAGCTTTCTTT. Encoded protein: CSVGTVGGTEAFF.

The V gene is TRBV9, the J gene TRBJ1-2, with D possibly matching TRBD1 (5 bases). V was cut by 3 bases and J by 4 bases, with 19 bases left in between. CDR3 length: 16 amino acids. Germline V gene data show CDR1 as SGDLS and CDR2 as YYNGEE. CDR3 in amino acids: CASSAYDSTGGYGYTF. Written as DNA, the CDR3 is TGTGCCAGCAGCGCCTATGATTCTACCGGGGGCTATGGCTACACCTTC.

The CDR3 bases are TGTGCCAGCAGCTTCGGGGCAGGGGAGGGGAATGAGCAGTTCTTC. This encodes CASSFGAGEGNEQFF. This chain joins TRBV7-9 and TRBJ2-1; tentatively, D is TRBD2 (7 bases). V was clipped by 3 bases and J by 7 bases, with 16 bases between them. CDR1 SEHNR and CDR2 FQNEAQ come from the germline V gene (reference sequence). CDR3 length: 15 amino acids.

This sequence joins TRBV7-2 and TRBJ1-1; tentatively, D is TRBD1 (6 bases). The CDR3 consists of 14 residues. V dropped 4 bases and J dropped 4 bases, with 13 bases sitting between them. The germline CDR1 and CDR2 sequences are SGHTA and FQGNSA. The CDR3 protein is CASSSQGWGTEAFF. The CDR3 coding sequence is TGTGCCAGCAGCTCACAGGGCTGGGGCACTGAAGCTTTCTTT.

This clone was counted only a few times. This chain joins TRBV4-1 and TRBJ1-5; D remains ambiguous. Trimming left V 0 bases short and J 3 bases short, with 9 bases between. The germline CDR1 and CDR2 sequences are MGHRA and YSYEKL. The CDR3 spans 15 residues. CDR3 protein: CASSQELTPNQPQHF. The CDR3 DNA sequence: TGCGCCAGCAGCCAAGAACTGACTCCCAATCAGCCCCAGCATTTT.

This chain connects TRBV10-3 to TRBJ2-7; tentative D call: TRBD2 (6 bases). CDR3 size: 19 residues. CDR1 is ENHRY, CDR2 SYGVKD, per germline. Trimming took 10 bases from V and 12 from J, leaving 43 bases between them. CDR3 residues: CAKGKRLQSEKGRRGLGYF. The CDR3 DNA reads TGTGCCAAAGGGAAAAGGCTTCAGAGCGAGAAAGGGAGGAGGGGCCTTGGGTACTTC.

This chain links TRBV6-6 with TRBJ1-1; 9 bases are a match to TRBD1. V trimming: 5 bases; J trimming: 8 bases; junction bases outside the gene matches: 9. CDR3 size: 14 residues. The germline V gene encodes CDR1 MNHNY and CDR2 SVGAGI (reference sequence). The CDR3 sequence: CASSPRGQGREAFF. The CDR3, as DNA: TGTGCCAGCAGTCCAAGGGGACAGGGAAGGGAAGCTTTCTTT.

The chain combines TRBV30 with TRBJ2-7, with 9 bases identical to TRBD1. The germline V gene has CDR1 GTSNPN and CDR2 SVGIG (reference sequence). The CDR3 has 11 residues. V lost 1 base and J lost 12; bases outside the gene matches: 4. CDR3 sequence reads: CAWSEQGALYF. Here the CDR3 DNA reads TGTGCCTGGAGTGAACAGGGGGCTCTGTACTTC.

The chain has TRBV30 and TRBJ2-5; 7 nucleotides agree with TRBD1. J was trimmed by 4 bases and V by 2 bases; bases with no gene match: 7. The germline V gene has CDR1 GTSNPN and CDR2 SVGIG (reference sequence). CDR3 length equals 14 residues. CDR3 amino acids: CAWSRQGTGETQYF. The CDR3 DNA reads as TGTGCCTGGAGTCGACAGGGTACGGGAGAGACCCAGTACTTC.

This clone was found once. The V and J genes are TRBV7-9 and TRBJ1-2; 8 nucleotides agree with TRBD1. J was trimmed by 8 bases and V by 1 base; bases with no gene match: 6. The CDR3 has 14 amino acids. Per the germline V gene, CDR1 is SEHNR and CDR2 is FQNEAQ (reference sequence). The CDR3 nucleotides read TGTGCCAGCAGCTTAGGAGGGACAGGATCCGGCTACACCTTC. Translated, it gives CASSLGGTGSGYTF.

This chain connects TRBV27 to TRBJ2-7; D is unresolved. Per the germline V gene, CDR1 is MNHEY and CDR2 is SMNVEV (reference sequence). The V gene lost 2 bases and the J gene lost 0 bases, with 8 bases spanning the gap. The CDR3 runs 14 residues. DNA of the CDR3: TGTGCCAGCAGTTTAACAGACAACTCCTACGAGCAGTACTTC. Protein product: CASSLTDNSYEQYF.

This chain connects TRBV6-6 to TRBJ1-1; D not certain. CDR1 and CDR2 (germline): MNHNY, SVGAGI (reference sequence). V was pared by 6 bases and J by 1 base, with 6 bases between. This CDR3 region has 12 residues. The DNA of the CDR3 is TGTGCCAGCAGCCAAAAGAACACTGAAGCTTTCTTT. Translated, it gives CASSQKNTEAFF.

The CDR3 region is CASSLFPRQGGGYEQYF. As DNA, the CDR3 is TGTGCCAGCAGTTTATTCCCGAGACAGGGGGGGGGCTACGAGCAGTACTTC. The chain has TRBV28 and TRBJ2-7; TRBD1 matches at 9 bases. The germline gives CDR1 MDHEN, CDR2 SYDVKM. This CDR3 region has 17 residues. The junction had 10 bases not matched to a gene; V was cut back by 1 base and J by 3 bases.

This sequence joins TRBV7-9 and TRBJ1-1, with D tentatively TRBD1 (6 bases). The CDR3 spans 14 residues. Germline CDR1 reads SEHNR; CDR2 reads FQNEAQ (reference sequence). V was shortened by 5 bases and J by 3 bases, with 13 bases between the two germline ends. In DNA, the CDR3 is TGTGCCAGCAGCACTACAGGGTCGGACACTGAAGCTTTCTTT. Translation gives CASSTTGSDTEAFF. The full variable domain, rest sourced from reference TRBV7-9 and TRBJ1-1, is DTGVSQNPRHKITKRGQNVTFRCDPISEHNRLYWYRQTLGQGPEFLTYFQNEAQLEKSRLLSDRFSAERPKGSFSTLEIQRTEQGDSAMYLCASSTTGSDTEAFFGQGTRLTVV.

This chain joins TRBV5-1 and TRBJ2-1, with a tentative D call TRBD2 (5 bases). The CDR3 contains 14 residues. The germline CDR1 and CDR2 sequences are SGHRS and YFSETQ. Trimming removed 4 bases from V and 1 base from J, with 9 bases in between. CDR3 protein: CASSRTGSYNEQFF. CDR3 coding DNA: TGCGCCAGCAGCAGGACTGGATCCTACAATGAGCAGTTCTTC.

In this sample, this clone turned up a few times. The chain employs TRBV4-2 and TRBJ2-7, with D perhaps matching TRBD1 (7 bases). The germline CDR1 and CDR2 sequences are LGHNA and YNFKEQ. This CDR3 spans 16 amino acids. V was trimmed by 4 bases and J by 2 bases, leaving 18 bases between them. CDR3 amino acids: CASSPGGSGGTYEQYF. The CDR3 bases are TGTGCCAGCAGCCCAGGGGGGTCCGGGGGTACCTACGAGCAGTACTTC.

CDR3 protein: CASSVGGLADYGYTF. As DNA, the CDR3 is TGTGCCAGTAGTGTGGGGGGGTTGGCCGACTATGGCTACACCTTC. The rearrangement uses TRBV19 and TRBJ1-2; D is perhaps TRBD1 (5 bases). Germline V gene data show CDR1 as LNHDA and CDR2 as SQIVND (reference sequence). V lost 5 bases, J lost 3 bases, and 16 bases lay in between. The CDR3 is made up of 15 amino acids.